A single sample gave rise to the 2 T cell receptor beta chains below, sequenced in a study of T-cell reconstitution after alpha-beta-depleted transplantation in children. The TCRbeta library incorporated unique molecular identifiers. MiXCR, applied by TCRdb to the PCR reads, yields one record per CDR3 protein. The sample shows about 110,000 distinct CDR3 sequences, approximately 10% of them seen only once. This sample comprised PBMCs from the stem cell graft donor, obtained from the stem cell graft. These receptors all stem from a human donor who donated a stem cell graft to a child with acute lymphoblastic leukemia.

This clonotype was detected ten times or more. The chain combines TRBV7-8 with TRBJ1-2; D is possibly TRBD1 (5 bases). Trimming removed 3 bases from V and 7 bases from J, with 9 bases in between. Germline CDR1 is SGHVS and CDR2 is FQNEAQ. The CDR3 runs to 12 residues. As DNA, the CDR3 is TGTGCCAGCAGCTTCTTCGGGGGTGGCTACACCTTC. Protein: CASSFFGGGYTF.

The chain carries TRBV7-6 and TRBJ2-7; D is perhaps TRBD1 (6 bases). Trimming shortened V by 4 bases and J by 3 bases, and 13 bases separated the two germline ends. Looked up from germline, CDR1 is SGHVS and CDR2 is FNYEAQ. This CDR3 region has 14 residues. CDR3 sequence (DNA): TGTGCCAGCAGCTCTCGGACAGTTCACTACGAGCAGTACTTC. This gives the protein CASSSRTVHYEQYF. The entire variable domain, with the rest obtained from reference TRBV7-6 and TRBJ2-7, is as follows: GAGVSQSPRYKVTKRGQDVALRCDPISGHVSLYWYRQALGQGPEFLTYFNYEAQQDKSGLPNDRFSAERPEGSISTLTIQRTEQRDSAMYRCASSSRTVHYEQYFGPGTRLTVT.